A selection of T cell receptor beta chains follows, all from one sample in a study of blood T cell repertoires in COVID-19. Some clones are missing from TCRdb's copy, which holds only in-frame ones; the method was immunoSEQ multiplex PCR. This sample has some 190,000 clones; approximately 86% occur once, and the top ten carry 20% to 25%. Source material: PBMCs or T cells enriched from blood (not recorded which). Receptors originate from a woman aged 40 to 55 in a cohort exposed to, infected with or recovered from COVID-19 (not recorded which). CDR3s include the opening cysteine and the closing phenylalanine or tryptophan. The D gene is left open where the match is weak. Size values are once, few and many counts, or a class for expanded clones, and some rows have none.

v_gene	d_gene	abundance	j_gene	CDR3nt	CDR3aa
TRBV5-1	TRBD1	.	TRBJ1-1	TGCGCCAGCAGCCTGACAGGGCATTTGGGTACTGAAGCTTTCTTT	CASSLTGHLGTEAFF
TRBV28	TRBD2	.	TRBJ2-5	TGTGCCAGGTGGGGACTAGCGGGGGGGCCTCGGCAAGAGACCCAGTACTTC	CARWGLAGGPRQETQYF
TRBV28	.	.	TRBJ2-5	TGTGCCAGCAGCCCACCCGGGACTGTAGAGACCCAGTACTTC	CASSPPGTVETQYF
TRBV4-1	.	.	TRBJ2-7	TGCGCCAGCAGCCAAGTAGAGACCGGAGCCTACGAGCAGTACTTC	CASSQVETGAYEQYF
TRBV18	TRBD1	.	TRBJ1-6	TGTGCCAGCTCACGGGCGACAGGGGGCCCCTCACCCCTCCACTTT	CASSRATGGPSPLHF
TRBV4-1	TRBD1	.	TRBJ2-7	TGCGCCAGCAGCCTGGGACAGAACACCGAGCAGTACTTC	CASSLGQNTEQYF
TRBV10-3	TRBD1	.	TRBJ1-5	TGTGCCATCAGTGAGCACCAAGACAGGGGCGAAACGCCTGGAGGTCAGCCCCAGCATTTT	CAISEHQDRGETPGGQPQHF
TRBV28	.	.	TRBJ2-2	TGTGCCAGCAGTTTACCCAGGGACACCGGGGAGCTGTTTTTT	CASSLPRDTGELFF
TRBV7-9	TRBD2	.	TRBJ2-7	TGTGCCAGCAGCAAGACTAGCGGGGGTACCCTCGAGCAGTACTTC	CASSKTSGGTLEQYF
TRBV27	.	once	TRBJ1-1	TGTGCCAGCAGTTTGTCGAGAAACACTGAAGCTTTCTTT	CASSLSRNTEAFF
TRBV4-1	.	.	TRBJ1-5	TGCGCCAGCAGCCAAAACAGGAACCAGCCCCAGCATTTT	CASSQNRNQPQHF
TRBV7-9	.	.	TRBJ1-2	TGTGCCAGCAGCTATGGTGGGAGGAATGCGGGCTACACCTTC	CASSYGGRNAGYTF
TRBV20-1	.	.	TRBJ2-2	TGCAGTGCTATTGAACGGTCCACCGGGGAGCTGTTTTTT	CSAIERSTGELFF
TRBV4-1	TRBD2	.	TRBJ2-5	TGCGCCAGCAGCCAGGGACTAGGCATGGAGACCCAGTACTTC	CASSQGLGMETQYF
TRBV5-1	TRBD1	.	TRBJ1-2	TGCGCCAGCAGCTGGAATCTTATAAGACAGGGGACCTATGGCTACACCTTC	CASSWNLIRQGTYGYTF
TRBV2	.	few	TRBJ1-1	TGTGCCAGCGGTATGAGCGGGGGAGGCACTGAAGCTTTCTTT	CASGMSGGGTEAFF
TRBV27	.	.	TRBJ2-3	TGTGCCAGCAGCTCGACTTACACAGATACGCAGTATTTT	CASSSTYTDTQYF
TRBV5-6	.	once	TRBJ1-6	TGTGCCAGCAGAAACGGAGCCGAGGTAAAAAATTCACCCCTCCACTTT	CASRNGAEVKNSPLHF
TRBV6-2/TRBV6-3	.	.	TRBJ2-3	TGTGCCAGCAGTTACTCGAGAGGCCTAGATACGCAGTATTTT	CASSYSRGLDTQYF
TRBV7-8	TRBD1	.	TRBJ2-7	TGTGCCAGCAGCTTAGGGGACAGGGGGCGTTTATACGAGCAGTACTTC	CASSLGDRGRLYEQYF
TRBV6-5	TRBD1	.	TRBJ1-1	TGTGCCAGCAGTTCAGGGGGCCGGGCACCTGAAGCTTTCTTT	CASSSGGRAPEAFF
TRBV28	TRBD1	once	TRBJ2-7	TGTGCCAGCAGTCCCCTGACAGGGGGCGAGCAGTACTTC	CASSPLTGGEQYF
TRBV27	TRBD1	.	TRBJ1-2	TGTGCCAGCAGTTTAGGACAGGCCTATGGCTACACCTTC	CASSLGQAYGYTF
TRBV11-3	.	.	TRBJ1-1	TGTGCCAGCAGCTTAGTCCCGGGCACTGAAGCTTTCTTT	CASSLVPGTEAFF
TRBV6-5	TRBD1	.	TRBJ1-5	TGTGCCAGCAGTACAGGGGGAGGGAGGCAGCCCCAGCATTTT	CASSTGGGRQPQHF
TRBV27	TRBD1	once	TRBJ1-2	TGTGCCAGCAGTTCCCTTGGGACAGGGGGCAACTATGGCTACACCTTC	CASSSLGTGGNYGYTF
TRBV18	.	.	TRBJ2-2	TGTGCCAGCTCCCCCGACTCGAACACCGGGGAGCTGTTTTTT	CASSPDSNTGELFF
TRBV3-1/TRBV3-2	.	once	TRBJ2-3	TGTGCCAGCAGCGCACCATCGGTTAGCACAGATACGCAGTATTTT	CASSAPSVSTDTQYF
TRBV27	TRBD1	.	TRBJ2-7	TGTGCCAGCAGTTTAGACAGGGGGCTAGGCTACGAGCAGTACTTC	CASSLDRGLGYEQYF
TRBV5-1	.	.	TRBJ2-3	TGCGCCAGCAGCTTGGAGTTTGCGCCAGATACGCAGTATTTT	CASSLEFAPDTQYF
TRBV19	TRBD1	.	TRBJ2-1	TGTGCCAGTAGGGACAGGGCTAGCTCCTACAATGAGCAGTTCTTC	CASRDRASSYNEQFF
TRBV10-3	TRBD1	.	TRBJ1-1	TGTGCCATCAGTGGGACAGGGGCGCCCACTGAAGCTTTCTTT	CAISGTGAPTEAFF
TRBV2	.	few	TRBJ1-3	TGTGCCAGCAGCCCTGAGGGGAGGAGCTCTGGAAACACCATATATTTT	CASSPEGRSSGNTIYF
TRBV5-4	.	.	TRBJ2-7	TGTGCCAGTTCATCCACCCGAGGCTACGAGCAGTACTTC	CASSSTRGYEQYF
TRBV7-9	TRBD1	.	TRBJ2-1	TGTGCCAGCAGCTTAGGTGACAGGGGGTACAATGAGCAGTTCTTC	CASSLGDRGYNEQFF
TRBV27	TRBD1	.	TRBJ1-1	TGTGCCAGCAGTTTGCACAGGGGAAAAGCTTTCTTT	CASSLHRGKAFF
TRBV7-9	.	.	TRBJ1-1	TGTGCCAGCAGCTTAGATGGCAGCGGCACTGAAGCTTTCTTT	CASSLDGSGTEAFF
TRBV21-1	.	.	TRBJ1-5	TGTGCCAGCAGCAAAGTCGGGAGTAGCAATCAGCCCCAGCATTTT	CASSKVGSSNQPQHF
TRBV7-2	.	.	TRBJ1-4	TGTGCCAGCAGCCCCCGTACAGGCAGCTCGGAAAAACTGTTTTTT	CASSPRTGSSEKLFF
TRBV27	TRBD2	.	TRBJ2-1	TGTGCCAGCAGATCGGGACTAGCAAACAATGAGCAGTTCTTC	CASRSGLANNEQFF
TRBV5-1	.	.	TRBJ1-1	TGCGCCAGCAGCTTGGTCCCGGAGGGTGGCACTGAAGCTTTCTTT	CASSLVPEGGTEAFF
TRBV6-5	TRBD2	.	TRBJ2-5	TGTGCCAGCAGTTACTTTGCGGGGGGAGAGACCCAGTACTTC	CASSYFAGGETQYF
TRBV7-9	.	.	TRBJ1-1	TGTGCCAGCAGCCCCCCGGGCAGGGGCACTGAAGCTTTCTTT	CASSPPGRGTEAFF
TRBV19	TRBD2	.	TRBJ2-1	TGTGCCAGTAGTATTTTTGCGGGGGGAACCTACAATGAGCAGTTCTTC	CASSIFAGGTYNEQFF
TRBV19	TRBD2	few	TRBJ2-1	TGTGCCAGTAGTAGGGTGATTAAGACTAGCGGGCTCTCCTACAATGAGCAGTTCTTC	CASSRVIKTSGLSYNEQFF
TRBV19	.	.	TRBJ1-3	TGTGCCAGTAGTATAAAGTTGCAGGGGACCTACTCTGGAAACACCATATATTTT	CASSIKLQGTYSGNTIYF
TRBV11-2	.	.	TRBJ1-1	TGTGCCAGCAGCTTCAGGGGTCCTGAAGCTTTCTTT	CASSFRGPEAFF
TRBV11-3	TRBD2	once	TRBJ2-2	TGTGCCAGCAGTCCAAGCGGGAGAAACACCGGGGAGCTGTTTTTT	CASSPSGRNTGELFF
TRBV19	TRBD1	once	TRBJ2-7	TGTGCCAGTAGTCCCGGGACAGGGGCGTACGAGCAGTACTTC	CASSPGTGAYEQYF
TRBV4-3	.	.	TRBJ1-4	TGCGCCAGCAGCCAAGATCCCCCCAGTGTTTTTGATGAAAAACTGTTTTTT	CASSQDPPSVFDEKLFF
TRBV30	.	.	TRBJ1-1	TGTGCCTGGAGTGTGGGACACTTTAACACTGAAGCTTTCTTT	CAWSVGHFNTEAFF
TRBV27	TRBD2	.	TRBJ2-7	TGTGCCAGCAGTTTATCGGGGGGGACGGTCGAGCAGTACTTC	CASSLSGGTVEQYF
TRBV2	.	.	TRBJ1-1	TGTGCCAGCAACAGGATGAACACTGAAGCTTTCTTT	CASNRMNTEAFF
TRBV6-5	.	.	TRBJ1-1	TGTGCCAGCATGGCCCCGGGACAGAACACTGAAGCTTTCTTT	CASMAPGQNTEAFF
TRBV7-9	.	.	TRBJ2-2	TGTGCCAGCAGCTCCGACACCGGGGAGCTGTTTTTT	CASSSDTGELFF
TRBV7-9	.	once	TRBJ1-4	TGTGCCAGCAGTTCCCCCGGGGGGTGGGAAAAACTGTTTTTT	CASSSPGGWEKLFF
TRBV29-1	.	.	TRBJ1-1	TGCAGCGTTGAACTGGGAGGGGACACTGAAGCTTTCTTT	CSVELGGDTEAFF